Listed below are T cell receptor beta chains from one sample, sequenced in a study of control samples from healthy donors and cancer patients. Method: immunoSEQ multiplex PCR; TCRdb's copy keeps in-frame clones and lacks some. In the table there are fewer than 85,000 clones, around 92% of which are singletons. The material sequenced was blood. The receptors shown here come from a man aged 30 to 39 in good health. Both conserved end residues are part of each CDR3. The D gene is left open where the match is weak.

>TRBD2|TRBJ2-1|TRBV3-1/TRBV3-2
CASSTRLAGGRYNEQFF
TGTGCCAGCAGCACGCGACTAGCGGGAGGAAGGTACAATGAGCAGTTCTTC
>TRBD1|TRBJ2-1|TRBV28
CASRSPGTGVTYNEQFF
TGTGCCAGCAGGTCGCCAGGGACAGGGGTCACGTACAATGAGCAGTTCTTC
>.|TRBJ2-5|TRBV28
CASSFLETQYF
TGTGCCAGCAGTTTCTTGGAGACCCAGTACTTC
>.|TRBJ2-5|TRBV14
CASSQDMGRAQYF
TGTGCCAGCAGCCAAGATATGGGGAGAGCCCAGTACTTC
>.|TRBJ2-5|TRBV7-7
CASSSEQGFQETQYF
TGTGCCAGCAGCTCCGAACAGGGCTTCCAAGAGACCCAGTACTTC
>.|TRBJ2-7|TRBV30
CAWNGQGNSYEQYF
TGTGCCTGGAATGGTCAGGGGAACTCCTACGAGCAGTACTTC
>.|TRBJ2-7|TRBV6-2/TRBV6-3
CASSYRGSSYEQYF
TGTGCCAGCAGTTACAGGGGGAGCTCCTACGAGCAGTACTTC
>TRBD2|TRBJ2-1|TRBV7-2
CASSPTSGGVDEQFF
TGTGCCAGCAGCCCGACTAGCGGGGGGGTTGATGAGCAGTTCTTC
>.|TRBJ1-2|TRBV21-1
CASSPLSRLYGYTF
TGTGCCAGCAGCCCGCTTTCGAGGCTTTATGGCTACACCTTC
>TRBD2|TRBJ2-1|TRBV6-2/TRBV6-3
CASSSKAGGPLNEQFF
TGTGCCAGCAGTTCCAAAGCGGGGGGACCTCTAAATGAGCAGTTCTTC
>.|TRBJ1-2|TRBV19
CASSIIFVNRFQDGYTF
TGTGCCAGTAGTATTATATTCGTTAACAGGTTCCAGGATGGCTACACCTTC